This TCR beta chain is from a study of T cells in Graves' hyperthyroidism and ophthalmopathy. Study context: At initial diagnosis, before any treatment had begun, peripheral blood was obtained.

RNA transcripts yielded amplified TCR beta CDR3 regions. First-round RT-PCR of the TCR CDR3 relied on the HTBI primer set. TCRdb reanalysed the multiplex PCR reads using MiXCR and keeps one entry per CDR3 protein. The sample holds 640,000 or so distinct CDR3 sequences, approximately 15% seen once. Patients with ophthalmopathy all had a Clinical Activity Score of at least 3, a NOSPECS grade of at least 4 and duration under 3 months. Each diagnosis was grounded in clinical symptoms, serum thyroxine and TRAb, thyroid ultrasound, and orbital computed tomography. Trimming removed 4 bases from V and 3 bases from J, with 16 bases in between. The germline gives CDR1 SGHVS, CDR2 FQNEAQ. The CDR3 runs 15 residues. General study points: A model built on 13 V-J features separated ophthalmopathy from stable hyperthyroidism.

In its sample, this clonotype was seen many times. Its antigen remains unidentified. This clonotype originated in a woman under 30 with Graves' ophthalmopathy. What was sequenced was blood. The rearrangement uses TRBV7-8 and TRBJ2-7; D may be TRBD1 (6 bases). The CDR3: CASSSRPRGSYEQYF. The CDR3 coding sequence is TGTGCCAGCAGCTCAAGACCCAGGGGTAGCTACGAGCAGTACTTC. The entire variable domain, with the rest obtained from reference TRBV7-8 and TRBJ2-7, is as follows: GAGVSQSPRYKVAKRGQDVALRCDPISGHVSLFWYQQALGQGPEFLTYFQNEAQLDKSGLPSDRFFAERPEGSVSTLKIQRTQQEDSAVYLCASSSRPRGSYEQYFGPGTRLTVT.